This TCR beta chain came from a study of cytomegalovirus exposure and HLA in healthy donors. The study sampled nominally healthy donors, though unrecorded immune exposures were likely. Study findings and constraints: The authors later found HLA-associated TCR beta chains more clonally expanded than equally common others.

Worth noting for this clone: The antigen is undetermined.

J gave up 2 bases and V 4 bases, and 3 bases lay outside the gene matches. From germline, CDR1 is MNHNY and CDR2 SVGAGI (reference sequence). The CDR3 sequence is 16 residues long. PCR employed 60 Vbeta and 13 Jbeta primers. Sequencing was performed with immunoSEQ multiplex PCR; in TCRdb, only in-frame clones are kept and a portion is missing. The repertoire consists of about 210,000 clones, with about three quarters occurring once and the leading ten covering approximately 1.8%. Sequences were obtained from PBMCs. This TCR derives from a male donor in good health and CMV-seronegative. The V call is TRBV6-6, the J call TRBJ1-5; 12 nucleotides match TRBD1. CDR3 sequence (DNA): TGTGCCAGCAGTTTGGGACAGGGGGCAGGCAATCAGCCCCAGCATTTT. Residues: CASSLGQGAGNQPQHF.